This TCR beta chain is drawn from a study of OX40 agonist ivuxolimab in advanced cancers. Across the whole study: It was ivuxolimab, an agonistic anti-OX40 (CD134) antibody, that patients were treated with. Every 2 weeks, patients got intravenous ivuxolimab at one of six dose levels (0.01-10 mg/kg).

Sequenced by immunoSEQ multiplex PCR; TCRdb stores in-frame clones only, minus some. The repertoire holds 50,000 to 70,000 clones, with around 80% as singletons. From germline, CDR1 is SGHAT and CDR2 FQDESV (reference sequence). CDR3 length equals 13 residues. V dropped 4 bases and J dropped 8 bases, with 14 bases sitting between them. This chain connects TRBV11-1 to TRBJ1-2; D is uncertain. The sequence was collected from an adult with an advanced solid tumor such as melanoma, head and neck, liver or kidney cancer. Specimen: CD4+ or CD8+ T cells sorted from blood, collected in a trial of the OX40 agonist ivuxolimab. The CDR3 reads CASSSRTRQGYTF. CDR3 sequence (DNA): TGTGCCAGCAGCTCGAGGACCCGTCAGGGCTACACCTTC.